The 23 T cell receptor beta chains below were found in one sample sequenced in a study of cytotoxic CD8 clonotypes in ibrutinib-treated CLL. Repertoires were generated with immunoSEQ multiplex PCR, while TCRdb's copy carries only in-frame clones and drops some. This table holds about 97,000 clones, approximately 77% found once. This sample comprised PBMCs, obtained after 24 months of ibrutinib treatment. The receptors were sampled from a human donor with chronic lymphocytic leukemia.

In this sample, this clone turned up a few times. The chain is built from TRBV4-2 and TRBJ1-2; D uncertain. The germline CDR1 and CDR2 sequences are LGHNA and YNFKEQ. The CDR3 contains 17 residues. V was clipped by 1 base and J by 7 bases, with 22 bases between them. CDR3 in amino acids: CASSQGAGQGGRSGYTF. The CDR3 DNA reads as TGTGCCAGCAGCCAAGGGGCCGGCCAAGGAGGGAGGTCTGGCTACACCTTC.

This clone was found once. This chain connects TRBV6-1 to TRBJ2-2, with D possibly matching TRBD2 (6 bases). CDR3 length: 15 residues. Trimming left V 6 bases short and J 3 bases short, with 14 bases between. Per the germline V gene, CDR1 is MNHNS and CDR2 is SASEGT. In DNA form, the CDR3 reads TGTGCCAGCAGGGAGGGACTGACAGACACCGGGGAGCTGTTTTTT. This sequence encodes CASREGLTDTGELFF.

The V gene is TRBV18, the J gene TRBJ2-2; 8 bases match TRBD1. V shed 4 bases, J shed 3 bases, and the junction held 7 bases outside the gene matches. Germline CDR1 reads KGHSH; CDR2 reads LQKENI. This CDR3 region has 16 residues. In DNA form, the CDR3 reads TGTGCCAGCTCACTCCGAGACAGGGGTGACACCGGGGAGCTGTTTTTT. Translation: CASSLRDRGDTGELFF.

The chain employs TRBV5-8 and TRBJ1-5; 10 bases agree with TRBD1. The V gene end was trimmed by 0 bases and the J gene end by 7 bases; junction bases not matched to a gene: 10. Looked up from germline, CDR1 is SGHTS and CDR2 is YDEGEE. There are 17 residues in the CDR3. Here the CDR3 DNA reads TGTGCCAGCAGCTTGGGGGCCAGGACAGGGGGAGGGCAGCCCCAGCATTTT. Translated, it gives CASSLGARTGGGQPQHF.

This chain connects TRBV7-9 to TRBJ2-2, with TRBD1 matching 12 bases. J gave up 4 bases and V 5 bases, and 11 bases lay outside the gene matches. The CDR3 totals 18 residues. Germline V gene data show CDR1 as SEHNR and CDR2 as FQNEAQ (reference sequence). CDR3 in amino acids: CASSRRGTGGRGTGELFF. As DNA, the CDR3 is TGTGCCAGCAGCCGCCGAGGGACAGGGGGCCGAGGCACCGGGGAGCTGTTTTTT.

The chain uses TRBV5-6 and TRBJ2-1, with 13 bases that match TRBD2. CDR3 length: 16 amino acids. Germline V gene lookup returns CDR1 SGHDT and CDR2 YYEEEE. V was pared by 7 bases and J by 1 base, with 5 bases of the junction left unmatched. The CDR3 loop reads CASSRLAGGSYNEQFF. The CDR3 DNA sequence: TGTGCCAGCTCCCGACTAGCGGGAGGATCCTACAATGAGCAGTTCTTC.

The chain has TRBV30 and TRBJ2-2; the D gene is possibly TRBD1 (6 bases). Trimming left V 8 bases short and J 4 bases short, with 17 bases between. The CDR3 consists of 14 residues. Germline V gene data show CDR1 as GTSNPN and CDR2 as SVGIG (reference sequence). The CDR3 loop reads CARRRAGVTGELFF. As DNA, the CDR3 is TGTGCCCGCCGTAGGGCAGGGGTCACCGGGGAGCTGTTTTTT.

A single count supports this clone. This chain joins TRBV18 and TRBJ2-7, with 10 positions matching TRBD1. Germline trimming cut 5 bases from V and 3 bases from J; bases unmatched to any gene: 7. The CDR3 length is 15 residues. The germline CDR1 and CDR2 sequences are KGHSH and LQKENI. This chain's CDR3 is CASSTGTGAHYEQYF. In nucleotides, the CDR3 is TGTGCCAGCTCAACTGGGACAGGGGCGCACTACGAGCAGTACTTC.

The CDR3 nucleotides read TGCGCCAGCAGCGGGGACATACCGAACACCGGGGAGCTGTTTTTT. Residues: CASSGDIPNTGELFF. This rearrangement joins TRBV5-1 to TRBJ2-2, with a possible D match to TRBD1 (6 bases). The ends were cut back, 4 bases at V and 0 bases at J, with 10 bases in the middle. The CDR3 runs to 15 residues. Per the germline V gene, CDR1 is SGHRS and CDR2 is YFSETQ.

This clone has a handful of counts. The genes are TRBV6-1 and TRBJ1-5; possible D gene TRBD1, 5 bases. Trimming took off 8 bases at V and 5 bases at J, with 16 bases between the two ends. There are 14 residues in the CDR3. Germline lookup yields CDR1 MNHNS and CDR2 SASEGT. The CDR3 sequence is CASSGRERDQPQHF. CDR3 DNA sequence: TGTGCCAGCTCGGGCAGGGAAAGAGATCAGCCCCAGCATTTT.

The chain combines TRBV15 with TRBJ1-6; D ambiguous. Between the trimmed V and J ends, which lost 0 bases and 6 bases, there was a span of 9 bases. CDR3 size: 15 residues. The V gene's germline CDR1 is LNHNV and CDR2 YYDKDF (reference sequence). The CDR3 loop is CATSRDRVTNSPLHF. CDR3 DNA sequence: TGTGCCACCAGCAGAGATAGGGTCACTAATTCACCCCTCCACTTT.

V usage is TRBV5-1 and J usage is TRBJ1-1; D perhaps matches TRBD1 (5 bases). CDR3 length equals 14 residues. V gave up 6 bases and J gave up 0 bases, with 12 bases separating them. Germline V gene lookup returns CDR1 SGHRS and CDR2 YFSETQ. The DNA for the CDR3 is TGCGCCAGCAAGGGGCAGAACATGAACACTGAAGCTTTCTTT. It specifies CASKGQNMNTEAFF.

V gene TRBV5-5 combines with J gene TRBJ1-2, with a tentative D call TRBD1 (5 bases). This CDR3 comprises 15 residues. Trimming removed 4 bases at V and 2 bases at J, with 15 bases between. Germline V gene sequence: CDR1 SGHKS, CDR2 YYEKEE (reference sequence). The CDR3 here is CASSAFGAGNYGYTF. The CDR3, as DNA: TGTGCCAGCAGCGCCTTTGGGGCCGGGAACTATGGCTACACCTTC.

In DNA form, the CDR3 reads TGTGCCAGCAGTGTGATTAGCGGAAACACCGGGGAGCTGTTTTTT. Encoded protein: CASSVISGNTGELFF. V is TRBV2 and J is TRBJ2-2; a possible D gene is TRBD2 (6 bases). Deletions cut 4 bases from V and 2 bases from J, with 11 bases between. The V gene's germline CDR1 is SNHLY and CDR2 FYNNEI. This CDR3 region has 15 residues.

This clone was seen a handful of times. The genes are TRBV30 and TRBJ1-5; possible D gene TRBD1, 5 bases. The germline gives CDR1 GTSNPN, CDR2 SVGIG (reference sequence). V was pared by 0 bases and J by 2 bases, with 11 bases between. This CDR3 has 15 amino acids. The CDR3 loop is CAWSVSGRGNQPQHF. CDR3 in DNA: TGTGCCTGGAGTGTATCGGGCAGGGGCAATCAGCCCCAGCATTTT. Full variable domain (missing parts from reference TRBV30 and TRBJ1-5): SQTIHQWPATLVQPVGSPLSLECTVEGTSNPNLYWYRQAAGRGLQLLFYSVGIGQISSEVPQNLSASRPQDRQFILSSKKLLLSDSGFYLCAWSVSGRGNQPQHFGDGTRLSIL.

V is TRBV6-1 and J is TRBJ1-2, with TRBD1 matching 8 bases. Germline V gene sequence: CDR1 MNHNS, CDR2 SASEGT. The CDR3 contains 14 residues. After removal of 4 bases from V and 4 bases from J, the junction contained 5 bases not matched to a gene. The CDR3 DNA is TGTGCCAGCAGTGCTGACAGGGGTGGCTATGGCTACACCTTC. It codes for CASSADRGGYGYTF.

This clone has a handful of counts. The DNA of the CDR3 is TGTGCCAGCAGCTTAGCGGGACTAGCGGTCTACGAGCAGTACTTC. It encodes CASSLAGLAVYEQYF. This sequence joins TRBV7-9 and TRBJ2-7; 11 bases map to TRBD2. The germline gives CDR1 SEHNR, CDR2 FQNEAQ (reference sequence). The CDR3 loop spans 15 amino acids. V lost 0 bases to trimming and J lost 3 bases; unmatched junction nucleotides: 1. Using reference TRBV7-9 and TRBJ2-7 for the parts outside the CDR3, the full variable domain is DTGVSQNPRHKITKRGQNVTFRCDPISEHNRLYWYRQTLGQGPEFLTYFQNEAQLEKSRLLSDRFSAERPKGSFSTLEIQRTEQGDSAMYLCASSLAGLAVYEQYFGPGTRLTVT.

This rearrangement joins TRBV9 to TRBJ2-2, with TRBD2 identical over 15 bases. Germline CDR1 SGDLS, CDR2 YYNGEE. Trimming took 1 base from V and 5 from J; bases not matched to a gene: 18. The CDR3 spans 22 residues. CDR3 region: CASSVSIVSVGLAGGSTGELFF. CDR3 coding DNA: TGTGCCAGCAGCGTATCTATCGTATCTGTGGGACTAGCGGGAGGAAGTACCGGGGAGCTGTTTTTT.

This chain joins TRBV9 and TRBJ2-5, with 11 bases that match TRBD2. Germline values: CDR1 SGDLS, CDR2 YYNGEE. V shed 0 bases and J 5 bases; nucleotides not matched to a gene: 9. CDR3 length equals 17 residues. CDR3 coding DNA: TGTGCCAGCAGCGTAGGGGGTAGCGGGAGGGCCGGGGAGACCCAGTACTTC. Translating it yields CASSVGGSGRAGETQYF.

This chain connects TRBV19 to TRBJ1-1, with D uncertain. V was cut by 3 bases and J by 10 bases, with 12 bases left in between. CDR3 length: 12 amino acids. Germline V gene data show CDR1 as LNHDA and CDR2 as SQIVND (reference sequence). As DNA, the CDR3 is TGTGCCAGTAGTATGGAGGGCCGGGGAGCTTTCTTT. Translating it yields CASSMEGRGAFF.

The J gene is TRBJ1-3, the V gene TRBV14; 8 bases line up with TRBD1. Germline lookup yields CDR1 SGHDN and CDR2 FVKESK. The trim removed 4 bases at V and 3 bases at J, leaving 2 bases unmatched. The CDR3 is 14 residues long. CDR3 protein: CASSPGGNGNTIYF. The CDR3 DNA follows: TGTGCCAGCAGCCCAGGGGGCAATGGAAACACCATATATTTT.

This chain links TRBV30 with TRBJ1-2; TRBD1 aligns across 7 bases. V shed 3 bases and J 5 bases; nucleotides not matched to a gene: 12. CDR1 GTSNPN and CDR2 SVGIG come from the germline V gene (reference sequence). The CDR3 extends over 15 amino acids. CDR3 loop: CAWRGDRVGVYGYTF. CDR3 DNA: TGTGCCTGGAGGGGAGACAGGGTTGGTGTGTATGGCTACACCTTC.

The gene calls are TRBV27 and TRBJ2-7, with D perhaps being TRBD1 or TRBD2 (5 bases each). This CDR3 is built from 12 residues. CDR1 is MNHEY and CDR2 is SMNVEV in the germline V gene (reference sequence). V was cut by 5 bases and J by 7 bases, with 12 bases left in between. CDR3 sequence reads: CASSDLRGEQYF. CDR3 DNA: TGTGCCAGCAGTGATCTGAGGGGAGAGCAGTACTTC.